A selection of T cell receptor beta chains follows, all from one sample in a study of blood T cell repertoires in COVID-19. The data were produced by immunoSEQ multiplex PCR, yet TCRdb's version contains in-frame clones alone and is incomplete. The sample yields 300,000 to 400,000 clones, 65% to 90% seen once. The sequencing input was PBMCs or T cells enriched from blood (not recorded which). The receptors were gathered from a woman aged 35 to 49 with acute COVID-19. Each CDR3 is given with its conserved first and last residue. D genes are given only for firm matches. The size entry is marked missing in some rows and otherwise reads once, few, many or a size class.

d_call j_call v_call clone_size cdr3_aa cdr3_nt
. TRBJ2-2 TRBV19 . CASSKYGANTGELFF TGTGCCAGTAGTAAATACGGGGCGAACACCGGGGAGCTGTTTTTT
TRBD1 TRBJ2-2 TRBV12-3/TRBV12-4 . CATEDRAHGELFF TGTGCCACTGAGGACAGGGCTCACGGGGAGCTGTTTTTT
. TRBJ1-2 TRBV19 . CAAGGFGGYTF TGTGCTGCTGGGGGCTTCGGTGGCTACACCTTC
TRBD1 TRBJ2-7 TRBV18 once CASSSRDRTYEQYF TGTGCCAGCTCATCCCGGGACAGGACCTACGAGCAGTACTTC
. TRBJ2-1 TRBV7-9 . CASSIAATWFNEQFF TGTGCCAGCAGCATAGCGGCAACATGGTTCAATGAGCAGTTCTTC
TRBD1 TRBJ2-5 TRBV7-9 . CASSFVQDRVNF TGTGCCAGCAGCTTTGTACAGGACAGGGTAAACTTC
. TRBJ2-1 TRBV11-2 . CASSTSPPDFFEQFF TGTGCCAGCAGCACTAGCCCCCCGGACTTTTTTGAGCAGTTCTTC
. TRBJ1-3 TRBV15 . CATSRVTGNTGNTIYF TGTGCCACCAGCAGAGTTACAGGGAACACTGGAAACACCATATATTTT
TRBD1 TRBJ1-5 TRBV2 few CASNTGGTNQPQHF TGTGCCAGCAATACAGGGGGCACTAATCAGCCCCAGCATTTT
TRBD1 TRBJ2-3 TRBV7-9 . CASSLGAGGGADTQYF TGTGCCAGCAGCTTAGGTGCAGGGGGCGGAGCAGATACGCAGTATTTT
. TRBJ1-6 TRBV5-6 . CASSLVGGRNSPLHF TGTGCCAGCAGCTTGGTCGGAGGGAGAAATTCACCCCTCCACTTT
. TRBJ2-7 TRBV6-5 . CASSYSSRVRSYEQYF TGTGCCAGCAGTTACTCGAGCAGGGTCCGCTCCTACGAGCAGTACTTC
TRBD2 TRBJ2-3 TRBV4-3 . CASSQGALAGTDTQYF TGCGCCAGCAGCCAAGGGGCACTAGCGGGCACAGATACGCAGTATTTT
. TRBJ1-3 TRBV4-2 . CASSQDWSPGNTIYF TGTGCCAGCAGCCAAGATTGGAGTCCTGGAAACACCATATATTTT
TRBD2 TRBJ2-3 TRBV7-9 . CASSKSGGTDTQYF TGTGCCAGCAGCAAATCCGGGGGGACAGATACGCAGTATTTT
. TRBJ2-1 TRBV6-5 few CASQSMSSYNEQFF TGTGCCAGCCAAAGCATGAGCTCCTACAATGAGCAGTTCTTC
. TRBJ2-3 TRBV18 once CASSPGRTDTQYF TGTGCCAGCTCACCGGGCCGCACAGATACGCAGTATTTT
. TRBJ1-2 TRBV5-1 . CASNMGGAYGYTF TGCGCCAGCAATATGGGGGGAGCCTATGGCTACACCTTC